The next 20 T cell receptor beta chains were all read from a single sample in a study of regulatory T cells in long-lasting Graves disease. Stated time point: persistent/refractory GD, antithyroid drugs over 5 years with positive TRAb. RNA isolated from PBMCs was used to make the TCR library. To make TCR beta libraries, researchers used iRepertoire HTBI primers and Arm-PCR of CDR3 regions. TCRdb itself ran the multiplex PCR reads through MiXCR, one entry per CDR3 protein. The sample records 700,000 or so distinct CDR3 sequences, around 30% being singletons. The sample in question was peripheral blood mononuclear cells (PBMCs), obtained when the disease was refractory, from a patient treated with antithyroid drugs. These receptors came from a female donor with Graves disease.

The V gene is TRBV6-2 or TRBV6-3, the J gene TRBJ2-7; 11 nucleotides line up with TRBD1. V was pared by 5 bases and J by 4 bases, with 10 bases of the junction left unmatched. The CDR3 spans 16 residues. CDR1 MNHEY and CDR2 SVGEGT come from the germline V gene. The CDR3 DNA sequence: TGTGCCAGCAGTCCCCTACGGACAGGGGGCTCTTACGAGCAGTACTTC. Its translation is CASSPLRTGGSYEQYF.

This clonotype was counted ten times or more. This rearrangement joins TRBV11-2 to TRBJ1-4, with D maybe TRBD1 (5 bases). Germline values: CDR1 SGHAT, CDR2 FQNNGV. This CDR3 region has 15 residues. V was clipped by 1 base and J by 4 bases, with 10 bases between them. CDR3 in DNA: TGTGCCAGCAGCTTAGGAGGGGTTGTTAATGAAAAACTGTTTTTT. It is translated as CASSLGGVVNEKLFF.

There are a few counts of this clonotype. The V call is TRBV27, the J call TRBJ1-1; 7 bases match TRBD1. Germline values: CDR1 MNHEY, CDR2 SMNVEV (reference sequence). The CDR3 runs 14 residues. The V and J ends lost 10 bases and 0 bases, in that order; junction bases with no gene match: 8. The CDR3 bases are TGTGCCACCATCGACAGGGACCTGAACACTGAAGCTTTCTTT. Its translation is CATIDRDLNTEAFF.

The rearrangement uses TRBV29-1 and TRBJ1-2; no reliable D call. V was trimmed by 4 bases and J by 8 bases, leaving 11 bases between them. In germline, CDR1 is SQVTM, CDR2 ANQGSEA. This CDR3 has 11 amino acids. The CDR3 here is CSVGGGFGYTF. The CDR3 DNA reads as TGCAGCGTTGGTGGTGGGTTCGGCTACACCTTC.

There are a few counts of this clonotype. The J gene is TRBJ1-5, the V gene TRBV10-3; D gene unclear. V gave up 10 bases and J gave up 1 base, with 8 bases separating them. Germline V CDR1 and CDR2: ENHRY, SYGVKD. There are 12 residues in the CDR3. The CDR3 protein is CATRRSNQPQHF. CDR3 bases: TGTGCCACCAGAAGAAGCAATCAGCCCCAGCATTTT.

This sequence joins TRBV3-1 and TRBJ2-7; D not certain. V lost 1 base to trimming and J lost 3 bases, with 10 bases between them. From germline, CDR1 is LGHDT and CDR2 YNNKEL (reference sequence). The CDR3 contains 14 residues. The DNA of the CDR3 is TGTGCCAGCAGCCAAGGCGGTACCAACTACGAGCAGTACTTC. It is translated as CASSQGGTNYEQYF.

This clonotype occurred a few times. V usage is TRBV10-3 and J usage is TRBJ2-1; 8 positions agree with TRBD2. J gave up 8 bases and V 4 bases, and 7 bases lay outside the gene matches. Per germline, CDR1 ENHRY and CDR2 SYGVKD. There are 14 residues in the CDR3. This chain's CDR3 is CAISASGRGDEQFF. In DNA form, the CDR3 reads TGTGCCATCAGTGCAAGCGGGAGAGGCGATGAGCAGTTCTTC.

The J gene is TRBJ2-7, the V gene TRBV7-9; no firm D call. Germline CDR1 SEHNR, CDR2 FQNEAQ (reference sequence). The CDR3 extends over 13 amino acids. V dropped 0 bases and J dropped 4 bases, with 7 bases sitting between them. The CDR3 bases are TGTGCCAGCAGCTTAGCGGCAGTTTACGAGCAGTACTTC. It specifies CASSLAAVYEQYF.

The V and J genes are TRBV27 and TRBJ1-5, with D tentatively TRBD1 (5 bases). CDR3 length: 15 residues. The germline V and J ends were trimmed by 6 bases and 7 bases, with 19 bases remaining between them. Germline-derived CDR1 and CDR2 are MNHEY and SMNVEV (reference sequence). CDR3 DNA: TGTGCCAGCAGGCCCACAGGCTCCTCGGGCCAGCCCCAGCATTTT. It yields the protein CASRPTGSSGQPQHF.

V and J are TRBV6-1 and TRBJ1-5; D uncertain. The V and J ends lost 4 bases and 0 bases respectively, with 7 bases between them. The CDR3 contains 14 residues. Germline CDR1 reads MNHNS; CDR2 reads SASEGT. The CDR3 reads CASSVRPSNQPQHF. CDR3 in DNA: TGTGCCAGCAGTGTGCGGCCTAGCAATCAGCCCCAGCATTTT.

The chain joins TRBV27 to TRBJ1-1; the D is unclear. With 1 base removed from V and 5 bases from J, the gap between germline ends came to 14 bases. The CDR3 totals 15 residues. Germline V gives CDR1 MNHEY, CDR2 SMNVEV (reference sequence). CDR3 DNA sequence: TGTGCCAGCAGTTTATTGGGCAGCAGAACAACTGAAGCTTTCTTT. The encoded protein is CASSLLGSRTTEAFF.

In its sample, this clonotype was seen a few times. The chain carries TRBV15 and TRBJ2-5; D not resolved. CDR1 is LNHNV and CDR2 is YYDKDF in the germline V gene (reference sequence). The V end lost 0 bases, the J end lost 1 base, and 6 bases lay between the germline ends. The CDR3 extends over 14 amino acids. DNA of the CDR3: TGTGCCACCAGCAGAGATACACGCCAAGAGACCCAGTACTTC. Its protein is CATSRDTRQETQYF.

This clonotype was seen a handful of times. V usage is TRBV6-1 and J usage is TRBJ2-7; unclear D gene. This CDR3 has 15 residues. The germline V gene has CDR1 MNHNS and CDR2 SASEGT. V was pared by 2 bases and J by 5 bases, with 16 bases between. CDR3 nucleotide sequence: TGTGCCAGCAGTGAACTTGTGCTCTCCACGGACGAGCAGTACTTC. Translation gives CASSELVLSTDEQYF.

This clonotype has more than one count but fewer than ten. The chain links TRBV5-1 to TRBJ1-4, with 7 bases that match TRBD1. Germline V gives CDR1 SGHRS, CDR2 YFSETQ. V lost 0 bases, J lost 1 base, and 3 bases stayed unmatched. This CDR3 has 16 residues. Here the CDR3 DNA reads TGCGCCAGCAGCTTGGCCCGGGACAGAACTAATGAAAAACTGTTTTTT. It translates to CASSLARDRTNEKLFF.

This CDR3 is CASSPYRGGTGNTIYF. The CDR3 coding sequence is TGTGCCAGCAGCCCGTACAGGGGAGGGACTGGAAACACCATATATTTT. The rearrangement uses TRBV7-3 and TRBJ1-3; 7 bases agree with TRBD1. The ends lost 5 bases at V and 2 bases at J; junction bases unmatched: 9. The CDR3 spans 16 residues. Germline assignment: CDR1 SGHTA and CDR2 FQGTGA.

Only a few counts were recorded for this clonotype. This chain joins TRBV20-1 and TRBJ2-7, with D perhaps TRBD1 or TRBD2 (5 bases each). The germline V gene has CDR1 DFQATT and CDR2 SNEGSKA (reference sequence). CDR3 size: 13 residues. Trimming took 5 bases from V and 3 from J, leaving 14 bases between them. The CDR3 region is CSAGAAGNYEQYF. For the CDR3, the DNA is TGCAGTGCTGGGGCCGCGGGCAACTACGAGCAGTACTTC.

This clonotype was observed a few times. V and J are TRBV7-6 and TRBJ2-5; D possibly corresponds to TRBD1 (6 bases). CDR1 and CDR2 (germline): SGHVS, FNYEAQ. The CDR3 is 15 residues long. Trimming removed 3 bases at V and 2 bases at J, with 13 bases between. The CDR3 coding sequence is TGTGCCAGCAGCTTTCTCTCGACAGGACAAGAGACCCAGTACTTC. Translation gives CASSFLSTGQETQYF.

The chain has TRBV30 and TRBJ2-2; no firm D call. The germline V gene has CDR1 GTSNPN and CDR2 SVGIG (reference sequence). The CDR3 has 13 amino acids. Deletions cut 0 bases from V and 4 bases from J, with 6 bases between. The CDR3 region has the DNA TGTGCCTGGAGTGTAGGAAGCACCGGGGAGCTGTTTTTT. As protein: CAWSVGSTGELFF.

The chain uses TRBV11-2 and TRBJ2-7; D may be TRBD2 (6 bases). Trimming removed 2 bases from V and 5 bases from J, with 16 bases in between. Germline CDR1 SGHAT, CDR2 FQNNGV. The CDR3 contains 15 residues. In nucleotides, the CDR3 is TGTGCCAGCAGCTTATTTCCCGGGAGTTCAGACGAGCAGTACTTC. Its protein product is CASSLFPGSSDEQYF.

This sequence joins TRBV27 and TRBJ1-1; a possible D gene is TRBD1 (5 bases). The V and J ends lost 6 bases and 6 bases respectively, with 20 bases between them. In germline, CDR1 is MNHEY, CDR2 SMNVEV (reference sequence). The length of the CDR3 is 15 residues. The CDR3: CASRTLKDWGSEAFF. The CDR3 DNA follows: TGTGCCAGCAGAACCCTTAAGGATTGGGGGTCTGAAGCTTTCTTT.